Listed here is a single T cell receptor (beta chain). The data belong to a study of T cell changes during pregnancy in multiple sclerosis. The CDR3 is 16 amino acids. Profiled with immunoSEQ multiplex PCR; TCRdb holds only in-frame clones, not every one. This sample has tens of thousands of clones, with roughly 93% found just once. The sequence came from a female donor with multiple sclerosis, enrolled in a pregnancy study. The chain couples TRBV12-2 to TRBJ1-5. TRBV12-2 is noted as a pseudogene. The sequencing here drew on peripheral blood, taken after pregnancy. CDR3 loop: CASRLAGGPGEEPQHF. DNA of the CDR3: TGTGCAAGTCGCTTAGCGGGAGGCCCGGGTGAGGAGCCCCAGCATTTT.